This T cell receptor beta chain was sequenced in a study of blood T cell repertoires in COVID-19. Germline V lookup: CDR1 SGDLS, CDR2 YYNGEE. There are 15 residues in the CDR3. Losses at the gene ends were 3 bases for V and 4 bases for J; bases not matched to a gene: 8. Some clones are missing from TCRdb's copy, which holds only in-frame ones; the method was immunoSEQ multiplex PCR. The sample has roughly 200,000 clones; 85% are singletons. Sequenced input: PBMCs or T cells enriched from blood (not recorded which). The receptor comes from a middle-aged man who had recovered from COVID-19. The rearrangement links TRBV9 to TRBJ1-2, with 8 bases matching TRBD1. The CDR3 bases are TGTGCCAGCAGCGGTCCGGGACAGGCGATCTATGGCTACACCTTC. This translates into CASSGPGQAIYGYTF. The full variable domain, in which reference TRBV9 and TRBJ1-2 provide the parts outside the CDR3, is DSGVTQTPKHLITATGQRVTLRCSPRSGDLSVYWYQQSLDQGLQFLIQYYNGEERAKGNILERFSAQQFPDLHSELNLSSLELGDSALYFCASSGPGQAIYGYTFGSGTRLTVV.